This is a list of T cell receptor beta chains from one sample in a study of blood T cell repertoires in COVID-19. Profiled with immunoSEQ multiplex PCR; TCRdb holds only in-frame clones, not every one. This sample has under 200,000 clones, with about 88% found just once. The source material was peripheral blood. These TCRs come from a woman aged 80 or over with COVID-19, enrolled during active disease. CDR3s include the opening cysteine and the closing phenylalanine or tryptophan. Each record gives: J gene, D gene, V gene, clone size, CDR3 DNA, CDR3 protein. D genes are given only for firm matches. Rows may omit the clone size; those that give it use once, few, many or a size class.

TRBJ1-3 | TRBD1 | TRBV7-2 | NA | TGTGCCAGCAGCAGACAGGGGGACTCTGGAAACACCATATATTTT | CASSRQGDSGNTIYF
TRBJ1-1 | NA | TRBV29-1 | NA | TGCAGCGGTTCCTACAGGGTGGGCACTGAAGCTTTCTTT | CSGSYRVGTEAFF
TRBJ2-3 | TRBD2 | TRBV6-6 | NA | TGTGCCAGCAGTTACCCTAGCGGGGCAGATACGCAGTATTTT | CASSYPSGADTQYF
TRBJ1-1 | NA | TRBV11-2 | NA | TGTGCCAGCAGCCTCGGGGGTAAGGCTTTCTTT | CASSLGGKAFF
TRBJ2-5 | NA | TRBV24-1 | once | TGTGCCACCAGTGACCCCCCGACAGAAGAGACCCAGTACTTC | CATSDPPTEETQYF
TRBJ1-6 | TRBD1 | TRBV7-9 | NA | TGTGCCAGCAGCTTAGGGACAGGGAACTCACCCCTCCACTTT | CASSLGTGNSPLHF
TRBJ2-1 | TRBD2 | TRBV5-1 | NA | TGCGCCAGCAGCTTGGCGGTACTAGCGGGAGGGCGTTGGGATGAGCAGTTCTTC | CASSLAVLAGGRWDEQFF
TRBJ1-5 | TRBD1 | TRBV3-1/TRBV3-2 | NA | TGTGCCAGCAGCCAAGATCGTTCGGGACAGGGGGCGCGAAGCAATCAGCCCCAGCATTTT | CASSQDRSGQGARSNQPQHF
TRBJ1-2 | TRBD1 | TRBV28 | NA | TGTGCCAGCAGTTTCCTCGACAGGGCGGGCGGCTACACCTTC | CASSFLDRAGGYTF
TRBJ2-3 | TRBD2 | TRBV28 | NA | TGTGCCAGCAGTCAGCCGGGACTAGCGGGGTCTAAGGATACGCAGTATTTT | CASSQPGLAGSKDTQYF
TRBJ2-5 | TRBD2 | TRBV27 | NA | TGTGCCAGCAGTTCTCTAGCGGGAGGGCCAGAGACCCAGTACTTC | CASSSLAGGPETQYF
TRBJ1-6 | NA | TRBV5-4 | NA | TGTGCCAGCAGCTTGGGGACAGAAAATTCACCCCTCCACTTT | CASSLGTENSPLHF
TRBJ2-2 | NA | TRBV9 | NA | TGTGCCAGCAGCGTACTCCTCACCGGGGAGCTGTTTTTT | CASSVLLTGELFF
TRBJ2-1 | TRBD1 | TRBV9 | NA | TGTGCCAGCAGCACAGGGGGCTATTCAAATGAGCAGTTCTTC | CASSTGGYSNEQFF
TRBJ2-1 | TRBD2 | TRBV6-2/TRBV6-3 | NA | TGTGCCAGCAGTTACTCCAGCGGGAGCGGGGGCAATGAGCAGTTCTTC | CASSYSSGSGGNEQFF
TRBJ1-1 | NA | TRBV28 | NA | TGTGCCAGCAGCCGAGCGACGGACTACACTGAAGCTTTCTTT | CASSRATDYTEAFF
TRBJ1-2 | TRBD1 | TRBV7-9 | NA | TGTGCCAGCAGCTCCACAGGGGGCGACGGCTACACCTTC | CASSSTGGDGYTF
TRBJ2-5 | TRBD1 | TRBV29-1 | NA | TGCAGCGCGACAGGGGATTTAGCGGAGACCCAGTACTTC | CSATGDLAETQYF
TRBJ1-6 | TRBD1 | TRBV7-2 | NA | TGTGCCAGCAGACGGGACAGCCGTGGGAATTCACCCCTCCACTTT | CASRRDSRGNSPLHF
TRBJ2-7 | TRBD2 | TRBV2 | NA | TGTGCCAGCTCGACTAGCGGGAGTTACGAGCAGTACTTC | CASSTSGSYEQYF
TRBJ1-1 | NA | TRBV5-1 | NA | TGCGCCAGCAGCCCAGCATTACAGGGGAACACTGAAGCTTTCTTT | CASSPALQGNTEAFF
TRBJ1-1 | TRBD1 | TRBV5-1 | NA | TGCGCCAGCAGCTTGCCGGGACAGGGACTGTCTGAAGCTTTCTTT | CASSLPGQGLSEAFF
TRBJ2-1 | NA | TRBV4-1 | few | TGCGCCAGCAGCGCACAGGGTTCGCACGAGCAGTTCTTC | CASSAQGSHEQFF
TRBJ1-4 | TRBD1 | TRBV28 | once | TGTGCCAGCAGTTCCGGGACAGCTAATGAAAAACTGTTTTTT | CASSSGTANEKLFF
TRBJ2-3 | NA | TRBV5-1 | NA | TGCGCCAGCAGCTTGTGGGAGGGCACAGATACGCAGTATTTT | CASSLWEGTDTQYF
TRBJ2-1 | TRBD2 | TRBV5-5 | NA | TGTGCCAGCAGCTTGAACAGCGGGACTTACAATGAGCAGTTCTTC | CASSLNSGTYNEQFF
TRBJ2-3 | TRBD1 | TRBV6-5 | NA | TGTGCCAGCAGTTACCTCAGACAGGGGACCACAGATACGCAGTATTTT | CASSYLRQGTTDTQYF
TRBJ1-2 | TRBD1 | TRBV10-3 | NA | TGTGCCATCAGTCAAGGACGGCGGGACAGGGGAGGTGGCTACACCTTC | CAISQGRRDRGGGYTF
TRBJ1-2 | NA | TRBV24-1 | NA | TGTGCCACCAGTGACCCTGGACAGAACTATGGCTACACCTTC | CATSDPGQNYGYTF
TRBJ2-1 | NA | TRBV5-5 | NA | TGTGCCAGCAGCTTGCGGGATAGCGGTGTCAACAATGAGCAGTTCTTC | CASSLRDSGVNNEQFF
TRBJ1-5 | NA | TRBV28 | NA | TGTGCCAGCAGTCTCCCAAGCATGGGTGAGGATCAGCCCCAGCATTTT | CASSLPSMGEDQPQHF
TRBJ2-1 | TRBD2 | TRBV9 | NA | TGTGCCAGCAGCGCAGCGGGGTCTAGCGGGAGGGTTGGGCAGTTCTTC | CASSAAGSSGRVGQFF
TRBJ2-7 | TRBD2 | TRBV3-1/TRBV3-2 | NA | TGTGCCAGCAGCCAAGCCAGGGCGGGAGGTCCCCACGAGCAGTACTTC | CASSQARAGGPHEQYF
TRBJ2-3 | TRBD1 | TRBV6-5 | NA | TGTGCCTCGGGGGACAGGGCTATGCAGTATTTT | CASGDRAMQYF
TRBJ2-1 | NA | TRBV5-4 | NA | TGTGCCAGCAGCCAGACCCCTGGGAGTTACAATGAGCAGTTCTTC | CASSQTPGSYNEQFF
TRBJ1-5 | NA | TRBV5-5 | NA | TGTGCCAGCAGCTTGGGTATACGGGTCAATCAGCCCCAGCATTTT | CASSLGIRVNQPQHF
TRBJ2-7 | NA | TRBV6-2/TRBV6-3 | NA | TGTGCCAGCAGTCAACAGGGCCTCGAGCAGTACTTC | CASSQQGLEQYF
TRBJ1-2 | NA | TRBV7-2 | NA | TGTGCCAGCAGCTTAGGCGGCCTATATGGCTACACCTTC | CASSLGGLYGYTF
TRBJ1-5 | NA | TRBV12-3/TRBV12-4 | NA | TGTGCCAGCAGCCAGGCTGATCAGCCCCAGCATTTT | CASSQADQPQHF
TRBJ1-5 | NA | TRBV6-5 | NA | TGTGCCAGCAACACGAGGGCGGGTCAGCCCCAGCATTTT | CASNTRAGQPQHF
TRBJ1-5 | NA | TRBV6-5 | NA | TGTGCCAGCAGTCAGGGTTTAAATCAGCCCCAGCATTTT | CASSQGLNQPQHF
TRBJ1-4 | NA | TRBV15 | NA | TGTGCCACCAGCTTGGGAGGAGCAACTAATGAAAAACTGTTTTTT | CATSLGGATNEKLFF
TRBJ2-3 | NA | TRBV27 | NA | TGTGCCAGCAGTGGGCGGACAGAGATGATTAATACGCAGTATTTT | CASSGRTEMINTQYF
TRBJ2-5 | TRBD2 | TRBV7-8 | NA | TGTGCCAGCAGCAATAGCGGGTGGGGCCAAGAGACCCAGTACTTC | CASSNSGWGQETQYF
TRBJ1-5 | TRBD1 | TRBV19 | NA | TGTGCCAGTAGTCATTCCAGGGGGTTCGATCAGCCCCAGCATTTT | CASSHSRGFDQPQHF
TRBJ1-2 | NA | TRBV5-6 | NA | TGTGCCAGCAGCTTGGACAGTGTAAACTATGGCTACACCTTC | CASSLDSVNYGYTF
TRBJ1-3 | TRBD1 | TRBV19 | NA | TGTGCCAGTAGCCGCCGCACCCCCTCCGTGACAGGGTCTGGAAACACCATATATTTT | CASSRRTPSVTGSGNTIYF
TRBJ2-3 | NA | TRBV5-1 | NA | TGCGCCAGCAGCTTGCCGACAGATACGCAGTATTTT | CASSLPTDTQYF
TRBJ1-4 | NA | TRBV24-1 | NA | TGTGCCACTCAGGGCATGGCTAATGAAAAACTGTTTTTT | CATQGMANEKLFF
TRBJ1-2 | NA | TRBV6-5 | NA | TGTGCCAGCAGTTACTCTGACAGGCATGGCTACACCTTC | CASSYSDRHGYTF
TRBJ2-5 | NA | TRBV7-2 | NA | TGTGCCAGCAGGACGTCTTACGGCGGGAAGACCCAGTACTTC | CASRTSYGGKTQYF
TRBJ1-5 | NA | TRBV6-5 | NA | TGTGCCAGCAGCCGCAACTCGGGAGCGACGCCCCAGCATTTT | CASSRNSGATPQHF
TRBJ2-1 | TRBD2 | TRBV29-1 | NA | TGCAGCGTTGGTAATAGCGGGACTAGCGGGAGGTACAATGAGCAGTTCTTC | CSVGNSGTSGRYNEQFF
TRBJ2-4 | NA | TRBV5-4 | once | TGTGCCAGCACCACGAGGGGGGGCAAAAACATTCAGTACTTC | CASTTRGGKNIQYF